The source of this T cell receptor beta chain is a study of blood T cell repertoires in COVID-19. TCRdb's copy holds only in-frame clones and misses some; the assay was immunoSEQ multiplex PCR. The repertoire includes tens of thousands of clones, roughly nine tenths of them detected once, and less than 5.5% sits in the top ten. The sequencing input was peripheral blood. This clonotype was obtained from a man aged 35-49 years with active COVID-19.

The chain's CDR3 is CASSFTGRGYTF. The CDR3 DNA reads TGTGCCAGCAGTTTTACCGGTCGCGGCTACACCTTC. The V gene is TRBV27, the J gene TRBJ1-2, with D unclear. Trimming took off 3 bases at V and 8 bases at J, with 10 bases between the two ends. This CDR3 region has 12 residues. The germline V gene encodes CDR1 MNHEY and CDR2 SMNVEV (reference sequence).